The clone carrying this TCR beta chain was seen at least ten times. The antigen is unknown. This specimen belongs to a study of molecular identifiers for immune sequencing clone quantification. Study outcomes and limitations: Naive cells had under 1% of molecules in clones above 20 RNA copies, effectors over 97%.

Germline V lookup: CDR1 MDHEN, CDR2 SYDVKM. The CDR3 sequence is 16 residues long. V lost 5 bases and J lost 9; bases outside the gene matches: 14. Previously described methods and listed TCR primers were used for bulk TCR libraries. One entry per CDR3 protein results from TCRdb running MiXCR on the PCR reads. The sample has approximately 670,000 distinct CDR3 sequences; just under 20% are singletons. The specimen sequenced was naive CD8+ T cells from blood, with Jurkat cell RNA spiked in. Subset meaning: FACS-sorted CD8+CD4-CCR7+CD45RA+ naive T cells. This sequence joins TRBV28 and TRBJ2-1, with 9 nucleotides matching TRBD2. The clonotype originates from a human donor in good health. Some libraries in this study had Jurkat cell RNA spiked in. CDR3 protein: CASSPPGSGSLGEQFF. In DNA form, the CDR3 reads TGTGCCAGCAGTCCCCCCGGTAGCGGGAGTCTAGGTGAGCAGTTCTTC.